The clone carrying this T cell receptor beta chain was seen more than once but under ten times. MiXCR was run by TCRdb on the 5' RACE reads, yielding one entry per CDR3 protein. The sample holds about 890,000 distinct CDR3 sequences; about 12% are singletons and the top ten take 1.5% to 2%. The data originate from a study of identical twins. The same sample was also used in a study of yellow fever vaccine responses in identical twins.

The TCR was taken from a woman younger than 35 in good health. Sequencing was carried out using PBMCs.

The CDR3 here is CASSLQGAQVGANVLTF. CDR3 sequence (DNA): TGCGCCAGCAGCTTACAGGGGGCGCAGGTTGGGGCCAACGTCCTGACTTTC. V gene TRBV5-1 combines with J gene TRBJ2-6, with TRBD1 identical over 9 bases. Germline-derived CDR1 and CDR2 are SGHRS and YFSETQ. V was pared by 2 bases and J by 3 bases, with 6 bases of the junction left unmatched. The CDR3 totals 17 residues.